The present entry profiles one T cell receptor beta chain with its context. Its antigen is undetermined. The sample originates from a study of OX40 agonist ivuxolimab in advanced cancers. The overall study: Dose-escalation cases comprised hepatocellular carcinoma, melanoma, renal cell or head and neck cancer. Among those enrolled, mean age was around 55 years (range about 23 to 85) and less than 90% were male.

Broader study findings: Some nonresponders additionally presented with little normalized T-cell clonal expansion. Determination of antigen specificity was not performed for the expanded peripheral T cells.

Method: immunoSEQ multiplex PCR; TCRdb's copy keeps in-frame clones and lacks some. Of tens of thousands of clones listed, 80% to 95% were seen once; the top ten hold 0.65%. Trimming left V 6 bases short and J 6 bases short, with 8 bases between. This CDR3 is built from 12 residues. The germline V gene encodes CDR1 LNHDA and CDR2 SQIVND (reference sequence). V is TRBV19 and J is TRBJ2-2; D may be TRBD1 or TRBD2 (5 bases each). This TCR was recovered from an adult with an advanced solid tumor such as melanoma, head and neck, liver or kidney cancer. The source material was CD4+ or CD8+ T cells sorted from blood, sampled in a trial of the OX40 agonist ivuxolimab. CDR3 bases: TGTGCCAGTAGGAGGGGCCCCGGGGAGCTGTTTTTT. Translated: CASRRGPGELFF.